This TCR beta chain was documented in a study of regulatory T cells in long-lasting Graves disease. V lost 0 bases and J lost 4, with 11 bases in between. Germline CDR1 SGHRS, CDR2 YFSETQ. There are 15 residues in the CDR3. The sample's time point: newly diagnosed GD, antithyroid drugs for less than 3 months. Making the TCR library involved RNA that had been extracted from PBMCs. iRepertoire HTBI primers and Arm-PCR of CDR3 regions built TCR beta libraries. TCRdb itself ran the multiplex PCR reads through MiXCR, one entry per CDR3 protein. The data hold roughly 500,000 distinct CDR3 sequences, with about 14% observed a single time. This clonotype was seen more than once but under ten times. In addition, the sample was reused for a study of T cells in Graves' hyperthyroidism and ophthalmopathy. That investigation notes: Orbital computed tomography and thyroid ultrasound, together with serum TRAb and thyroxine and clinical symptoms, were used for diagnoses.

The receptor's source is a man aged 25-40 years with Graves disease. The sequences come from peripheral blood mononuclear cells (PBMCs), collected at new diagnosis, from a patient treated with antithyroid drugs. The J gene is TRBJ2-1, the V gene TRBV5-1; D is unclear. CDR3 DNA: TGCGCCAGCAGCTTGGCCCAGGCGTTATACAATGAGCAGTTCTTC. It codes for CASSLAQALYNEQFF.